Following are 4 T cell receptor beta chains from one sample sequenced in a study of T cells expressing NK-cell markers. TCRdb re-called the 5' RACE reads; every CDR3 protein appears as one record, without DNA. Its table lists about 30,000 distinct CDR3 sequences. Sequencing input: blood T cells: a sorted CD56 or NKG2C T cell subset, CD4+ or CD8+ T cells, or bulk PBMC T cells (not recorded which). These TCRs come from a woman between 18 and 75 years old in good health.

V usage is TRBV12-3 or TRBV12-4 and J usage is TRBJ2-7; TCRdb returns TRBD1, unconfirmable since there is no DNA. This CDR3 region has 12 residues. This CDR3 reads CASSFNPGEQYF.

The rearrangement uses TRBV5-1 and TRBJ2-7; TCRdb's D call, TRBD1, is unchecked because there is no DNA. The CDR3 spans 15 residues. Germline V gene sequence: CDR1 SGHRS, CDR2 YFSETQ. The CDR3 spells CASSWSQDSLYEQYF.

This chain connects TRBV5-1 to TRBJ2-7; the D gene TCRdb calls, TRBD2, cannot be checked with no DNA. The CDR3 extends over 17 amino acids. Germline V gene sequence: CDR1 SGHRS, CDR2 YFSETQ. CDR3 protein: CASSLVSSSGGGSEQYF.

The genes are TRBV12-3 or TRBV12-4 and TRBJ1-5; the D gene TCRdb calls, TRBD1, cannot be checked with no DNA. This CDR3 is 12 amino acids long. This CDR3 is CASSGGNQPQHF.